One and the same sample provided the 11 T cell receptor beta chains below, sequenced in a study of blood T cell repertoires in COVID-19. The repertoire was sequenced with immunoSEQ multiplex PCR; TCRdb's copy has only in-frame clones and lacks some. The sample has roughly 250,000 clones, around 85% seen once. Sequenced sample: peripheral blood. Receptors originate from a woman over 75 with acute or convalescent COVID-19.

The V call is TRBV6-2 or TRBV6-3, the J call TRBJ2-3; 15 bases map to TRBD2. From germline, CDR1 is MNHEY and CDR2 SVGEGT. The V and J ends lost 1 base and 0 bases, in that order; junction bases with no gene match: 5. This CDR3 spans 19 amino acids. The CDR3 DNA follows: TGTGCCAGCAGTTACTATTGGACTAGCGGGGGGGCTAGCACAGATACGCAGTATTTT. It codes for CASSYYWTSGGASTDTQYF.

Concerning this clone itself: Germline and junction disagree at one end, which may indicate a read error. The chain joins TRBV7-3 to TRBJ2-1; possible D gene TRBD1, 6 bases. Germline V gene sequence: CDR1 SGHTA, CDR2 FQGTGA. This CDR3 has 14 residues. The CDR3 coding sequence is TGTGCCAGCAGTCAGGGCAGGGGTTACAATGGGCAGTTCTTC. Translating gives CASSQGRGYNGQFF.

The CDR3: CASPSTAVNQPQHF. The CDR3 nucleotides are TGTGCCAGCCCATCCACAGCGGTAAATCAGCCCCAGCATTTT. The chain is built from TRBV2 and TRBJ1-5; D not certain. This CDR3 has 14 residues. V shed 8 bases and J shed 4 bases, with 15 bases lying between them. CDR1 and CDR2 from the germline V gene are SNHLY and FYNNEI.

V is TRBV28 and J is TRBJ1-5; a possible D gene is TRBD1 (6 bases). The CDR3 is 14 residues long. Per germline, CDR1 MDHEN and CDR2 SYDVKM. V lost 6 bases, J lost 9 bases, and 18 bases lay in between. CDR3 in amino acids: CASSLPGQSWPQHF. The CDR3 DNA is TGTGCCAGCAGCCTACCCGGACAGTCCTGGCCCCAGCATTTT.

The V and J genes are TRBV27 and TRBJ2-1; 7 bases agree with TRBD2. V dropped 6 bases and J dropped 2; count of bases not matched to a gene: 7. The germline V gene has CDR1 MNHEY and CDR2 SMNVEV (reference sequence). CDR3 length: 15 residues. CDR3 in DNA: TGTGCCAGCAGCCTTCGACTAGCCCCCTACAATGAGCAGTTCTTC. It codes for CASSLRLAPYNEQFF.

J is TRBJ2-2 and V is TRBV10-2; 9 bases agree with TRBD2. Germline values: CDR1 WSHSY, CDR2 SAAADI. The CDR3 loop spans 15 amino acids. The ends lost 5 bases at V and 5 bases at J; junction bases unmatched: 6. CDR3 bases: TGCGCCAGCAGTCTCGTAGGACTAGCGACCGGGGAGCTGTTTTTT. Encoded protein: CASSLVGLATGELFF.

The chain links TRBV18 to TRBJ2-5; weak D call: TRBD2 (6 bases). Germline CDR1 and CDR2: KGHSH and LQKENI. The CDR3 totals 14 residues. The germline V and J ends were trimmed by 3 bases and 2 bases, with 10 bases remaining between them. The CDR3 nucleotides are TGTGCCAGCTCACCGTTGGAGGGACAAGAGACCCAGTACTTC. Protein: CASSPLEGQETQYF. The whole variable domain, remainder taken from reference TRBV18 and TRBJ2-5, is NAGVMQNPRHLVRRRGQEARLRCSPMKGHSHVYWYRQLPEEGLKFMVYLQKENIIDESGMPKERFSAEFPKEGPSILRIQQVVRGDSAAYFCASSPLEGQETQYFGPGTRLLVL.

The sample holds one count of this clone. The junction differs from germline at one of its ends, possibly a read error. The chain links TRBV6-1 to TRBJ1-2; possible D gene TRBD1, 6 bases. The germline V gene encodes CDR1 MNHNS and CDR2 SASEGT. The CDR3 contains 12 residues. The CDR3 sequence: CASSEGGTGYTF. The DNA of the CDR3 is TGTGCCAGCAGCGAAGGGGGGACAGGCTACACCTTC.

In its sample, this clone was seen a few times. The chain combines TRBV30 with TRBJ1-4; D is unclear. Between the trimmed V and J ends, which lost 4 bases and 5 bases, there was a span of 8 bases. This CDR3 region has 12 residues. Looked up from germline, CDR1 is GTSNPN and CDR2 is SVGIG (reference sequence). This CDR3 reads CAWNRENEKLFF. The CDR3, as DNA: TGTGCCTGGAACCGGGAAAATGAAAAACTGTTTTTT.

This rearrangement joins TRBV7-9 to TRBJ2-1; TRBD2 aligns across 13 bases. The CDR3 length is 18 residues. Trimming removed 5 bases from V and 9 bases from J; junction bases left unmatched: 16. Per the germline V gene, CDR1 is SEHNR and CDR2 is FQNEAQ (reference sequence). The CDR3 sequence is CASSHYQGLAGSGGEQFF. The CDR3, as DNA: TGTGCCAGCAGCCACTACCAGGGACTAGCGGGGTCCGGGGGTGAGCAGTTCTTC.

V gene TRBV7-6 combines with J gene TRBJ2-7, with 9 bases identical to TRBD1. The CDR3 has 16 amino acids. Trimming removed 1 base from V and 4 bases from J; junction bases left unmatched: 8. The V gene's germline CDR1 is SGHVS and CDR2 FNYEAQ. CDR3 DNA sequence: TGTGCCAGCAGCTTAGTGGGGGGACAGGGTGTTTACGAGCAGTACTTC. It encodes CASSLVGGQGVYEQYF. The entire variable domain, with the rest obtained from reference TRBV7-6 and TRBJ2-7, is as follows: GAGVSQSPRYKVTKRGQDVALRCDPISGHVSLYWYRQALGQGPEFLTYFNYEAQQDKSGLPNDRFSAERPEGSISTLTIQRTEQRDSAMYRCASSLVGGQGVYEQYFGPGTRLTVT.